The clone carrying this T cell receptor (beta chain) was recorded many times. Its matching antigen is unknown. V trimming: 6 bases; J trimming: 3 bases; junction bases outside the gene matches: 2. Looked up from germline, CDR1 is MNHEY and CDR2 is SVGAGI. The CDR3 length is 15 residues. As TCR cDNA was made by 5'RACE template switching, a universal primer site and UMIs were added. TCRdb recomputed calls from the 5' RACE reads with MiXCR, one row per CDR3 protein. The sample has about 69,000 distinct CDR3 sequences; around 6.2% are singletons. The record originates from a study of T cells after yellow fever vaccination. As for the study in general: Fractions with few cells were prepared using SMART-Seq v4 Ultra Low Input. Study results and limitations: Boosting was followed by the reappearance of most primary-vaccination clones (about 96% CD4, 88% CD8). Clonotypes appearing in both CD4 and CD8 compartments existed, and their share was small.

V is TRBV6-5 and J is TRBJ2-3; 14 bases line up with TRBD2. The sequencing used CD4+ T cells sorted from PBMCs, collected approximately 15 days after the first yellow fever vaccination. The receptor was derived from a man between 18 and 35 years old who received the YFV17D yellow fever vaccine. The CDR3, as DNA: TGTGCCAGCAGGGGGACTAGCGGGAGTACAGATACGCAGTATTTT. Translating it yields CASRGTSGSTDTQYF.